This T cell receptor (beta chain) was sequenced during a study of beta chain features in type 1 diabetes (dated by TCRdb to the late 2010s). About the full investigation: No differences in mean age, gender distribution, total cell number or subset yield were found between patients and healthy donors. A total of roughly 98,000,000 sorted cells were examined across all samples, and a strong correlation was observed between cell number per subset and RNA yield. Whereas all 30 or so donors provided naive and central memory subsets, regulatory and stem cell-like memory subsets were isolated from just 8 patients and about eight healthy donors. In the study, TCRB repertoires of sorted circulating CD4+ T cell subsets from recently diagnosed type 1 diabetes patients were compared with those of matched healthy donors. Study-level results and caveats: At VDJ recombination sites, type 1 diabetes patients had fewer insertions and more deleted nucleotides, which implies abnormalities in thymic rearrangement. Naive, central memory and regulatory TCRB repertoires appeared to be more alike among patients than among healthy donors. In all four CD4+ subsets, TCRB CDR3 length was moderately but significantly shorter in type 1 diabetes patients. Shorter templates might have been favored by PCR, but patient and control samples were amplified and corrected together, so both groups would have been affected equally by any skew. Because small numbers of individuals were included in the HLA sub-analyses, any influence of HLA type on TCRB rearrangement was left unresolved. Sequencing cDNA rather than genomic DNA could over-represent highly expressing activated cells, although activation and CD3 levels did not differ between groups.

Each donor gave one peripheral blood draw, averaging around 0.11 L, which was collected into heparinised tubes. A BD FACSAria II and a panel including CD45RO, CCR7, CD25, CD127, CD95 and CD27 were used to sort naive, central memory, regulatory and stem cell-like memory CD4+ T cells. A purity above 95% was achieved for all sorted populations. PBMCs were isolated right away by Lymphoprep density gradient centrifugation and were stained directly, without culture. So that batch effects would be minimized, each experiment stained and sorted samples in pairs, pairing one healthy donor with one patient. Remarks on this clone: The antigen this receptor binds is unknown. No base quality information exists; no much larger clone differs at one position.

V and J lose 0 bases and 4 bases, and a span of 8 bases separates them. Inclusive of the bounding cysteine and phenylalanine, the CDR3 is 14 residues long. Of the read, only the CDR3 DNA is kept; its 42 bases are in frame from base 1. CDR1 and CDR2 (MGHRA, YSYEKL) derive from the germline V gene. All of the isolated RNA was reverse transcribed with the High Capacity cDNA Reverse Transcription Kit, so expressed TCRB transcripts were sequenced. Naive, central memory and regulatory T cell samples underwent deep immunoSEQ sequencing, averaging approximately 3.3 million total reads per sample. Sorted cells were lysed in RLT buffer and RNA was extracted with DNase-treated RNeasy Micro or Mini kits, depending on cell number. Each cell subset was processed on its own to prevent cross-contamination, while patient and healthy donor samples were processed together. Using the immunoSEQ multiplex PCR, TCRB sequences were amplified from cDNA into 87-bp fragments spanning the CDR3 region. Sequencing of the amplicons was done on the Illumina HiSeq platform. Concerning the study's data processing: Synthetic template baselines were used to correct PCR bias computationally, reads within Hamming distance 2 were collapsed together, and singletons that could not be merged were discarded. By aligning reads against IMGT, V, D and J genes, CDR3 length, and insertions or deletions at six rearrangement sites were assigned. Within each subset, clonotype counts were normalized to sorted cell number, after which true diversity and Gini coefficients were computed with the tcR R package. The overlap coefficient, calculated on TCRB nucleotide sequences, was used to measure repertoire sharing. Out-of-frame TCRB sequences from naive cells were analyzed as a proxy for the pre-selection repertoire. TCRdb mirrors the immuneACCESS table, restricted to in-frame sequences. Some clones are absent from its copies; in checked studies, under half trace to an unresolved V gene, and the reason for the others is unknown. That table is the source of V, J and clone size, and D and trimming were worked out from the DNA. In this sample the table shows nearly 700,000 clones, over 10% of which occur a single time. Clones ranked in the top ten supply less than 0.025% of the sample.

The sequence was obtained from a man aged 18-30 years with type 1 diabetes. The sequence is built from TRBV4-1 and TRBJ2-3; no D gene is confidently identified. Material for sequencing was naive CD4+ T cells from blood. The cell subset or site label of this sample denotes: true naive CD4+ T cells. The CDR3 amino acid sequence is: CASSQESQSDTQYF. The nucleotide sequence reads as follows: TGCGCCAGCAGCCAAGAGTCCCAGTCAGATACGCAGTATTTT.